This T cell receptor (beta chain) was sequenced for a study of CD8+ T cells in alopecia areata. Study-wide points: Significant decreases in scalp clonality and expanded CD8+ clones followed tofacitinib treatment.

RNA extraction and reverse transcription yielded cDNA as sequencing template. The table came from immunoSEQ multiplex PCR; TCRdb's copy has only in-frame clones and leaves some out. The sample has 200,000 to 250,000 clones, roughly two fifths seen once. Regarding this clone: No antigen is known for it.

This CDR3 region has 16 residues. The V segment lost 1 base and the J segment 9 bases; nucleotides outside the gene matches: 11. Germline assignment: CDR1 LGHNA and CDR2 YNFKEQ. Indicated treatment: oral pan-JAK inhibitor, 5-10 mg twice daily. The chain has TRBV4-2 and TRBJ2-1, with 8 bases lining up with TRBD2. The sequencing here drew on CD4+ T cells sorted from blood, taken around week 30, from a patient treated with tofacitinib. This receptor was identified in a human donor with alopecia areata. The CDR3 DNA follows: TGTGCCAGCAGCCAAGCGTGGCAAGCGGGAGACGGTGAGCAGTTCTTC. Encoded protein: CASSQAWQAGDGEQFF.